The 8 T cell receptor beta chains in this list originate from one sample, sequenced in a study of cytomegalovirus exposure and HLA in healthy donors. Profiled with immunoSEQ multiplex PCR; TCRdb holds only in-frame clones, not every one. The sample yields more than 95,000 clones, nearly 90% seen once. Material: PBMCs. All receptors derive from a woman younger than 30 in good health and CMV-seronegative.

The CDR3 loop is CASSLIAGGRETQYF. DNA of the CDR3: TGTGCCAGCAGCTTAATAGCGGGGGGGCGAGAGACCCAGTACTTC. The chain has TRBV7-2 and TRBJ2-5; 11 nucleotides line up with TRBD2. The ends lost 2 bases at V and 4 bases at J; junction bases unmatched: 3. CDR1 SGHTA and CDR2 FQGNSA come from the germline V gene. This CDR3 is built from 15 residues.

The chain uses TRBV27 and TRBJ2-7; a weak D match, TRBD2 (6 bases). The V gene's germline CDR1 is MNHEY and CDR2 SMNVEV (reference sequence). V dropped 5 bases and J dropped 3 bases, with 8 bases sitting between them. CDR3 length equals 12 residues. CDR3 protein: CASSHGGYEQYF. In DNA form, the CDR3 reads TGTGCCAGCAGTCACGGGGGCTACGAGCAGTACTTC.

The chain links TRBV27 to TRBJ2-7, with D tentatively TRBD1 (5 bases). V lost 9 bases and J 2 bases, leaving 14 bases between the germline ends. CDR1 is MNHEY and CDR2 is SMNVEV in the germline V gene (reference sequence). The CDR3 spans 13 residues. CDR3 bases: TGTGCCAGTGGACAAGGACGGACCTACGAGCAGTACGTC. Residues: CASGQGRTYEQYV.

The chain couples TRBV7-9 to TRBJ1-2; 9 bases agree with TRBD1. Germline V lookup: CDR1 SEHNR, CDR2 FQNEAQ (reference sequence). The CDR3 has 14 amino acids. Unmatched junction bases numbered 3, after V lost 1 base and J lost 6 bases. CDR3 bases: TGTGCCAGCAGCTTAGTACAGGGGGCTGATGGCTACACCTTC. It encodes CASSLVQGADGYTF.

V usage is TRBV7-7 and J usage is TRBJ2-1; 9 bases agree with TRBD2. Germline trimming cut 4 bases from V and 7 bases from J; bases unmatched to any gene: 5. Germline V gene sequence: CDR1 SSHAT, CDR2 FNYEAQ (reference sequence). The CDR3 spans 14 residues. This chain's CDR3 is CASSSGGGGNEQFF. CDR3 DNA: TGTGCCAGCAGCTCGGGCGGGGGGGGAAATGAGCAGTTCTTC.

The chain employs TRBV19 and TRBJ1-2, with 11 bases identical to TRBD1. Trimming at V came to 10 bases and at J to 7 bases, leaving 5 bases not matched to a gene. The CDR3 spans 12 residues. In germline, CDR1 is LNHDA, CDR2 SQIVND (reference sequence). The CDR3 loop is CATRGQGAGYTF. CDR3 nucleotide sequence: TGTGCCACCAGAGGACAGGGGGCTGGCTACACCTTC.

This chain connects TRBV4-1 to TRBJ2-2; 7 nucleotides match TRBD2. V shed 0 bases, J shed 6 bases, and the junction held 7 bases outside the gene matches. Germline values: CDR1 MGHRA, CDR2 YSYEKL. The CDR3 length is 16 residues. The CDR3 loop reads CASSQEWRREPGELFF. The CDR3 DNA follows: TGCGCCAGCAGCCAAGAATGGAGGCGGGAGCCCGGGGAGCTGTTTTTT.

J is TRBJ1-2 and V is TRBV30, with unresolved D. There are 13 residues in the CDR3. V gave up 0 bases and J gave up 8 bases, with 13 bases separating them. Germline V gene lookup returns CDR1 GTSNPN and CDR2 SVGIG (reference sequence). The CDR3 nucleotides are TGTGCCTGGAGTGTACCCAAAAGCGAGGGCTACACCTTC. It is translated as CAWSVPKSEGYTF.